This T cell receptor beta chain comes out of a study of blood T cell repertoires in COVID-19 (dated by TCRdb to about 2020). At the level of the whole study: Samples from collaborators originated in the United States, Italy and Spain and spanned both the acute and convalescent phases of COVID-19. The prospective study material was composed of cDNA or gDNA derived from T cells, B-cell-depleted T cells, or PBMCs. The dataset comprised deeply sampled blood TCRbeta repertoires from subjects exposed to, actively infected with, or recovered from COVID-19. The repertoires were made available in a free public database intended to serve as a resource for research on the immune response to SARS-CoV-2. Samples came from the ongoing ImmuneRACE study (first 160 participants) plus 1,254 subjects from 6 global collaborators. Sample metadata almost always included a de-identified subject ID, COVID-19 status, age in years and sex. Where available, HLA class I and class II types were obtained from metadata supplied by the sample provider rather than from assay-based typing.

Beyond this particular receptor, the publication reports: How much clinical and demographic metadata was included differed by source and by participant, and the metadata was provided uncurated.

In the germline V gene, CDR1 corresponds to SNHLY and CDR2 to FYNNEI. V drops 5 bases and J drops 1 base, leaving 14 bases in between. The CDR3 has 15 amino acids, counting the end cysteine and phenylalanine. Only the CDR3 DNA is retained, 45 bases long and in frame from the first base. As to this clone: Its binding antigen is unknown. It has no much larger one-base neighbor in the sample; base qualities were not kept.

The immunoSEQ Assay, a bias-controlled multiplex PCR, was used to amplify TCRbeta CDR3 regions from genomic DNA. Per the original workflow: Nucleated cell counts per sample were estimated from amplification of reference gene primers within the assay. To quantify the absolute abundance of each unique TCRbeta CDR3 rearrangement, sequence reads were collapsed and filtered. For each sample, productive Simpson clonality was calculated as the square root of Simpson's diversity index over productive rearrangements. In its TCRdb copy, this immuneACCESS table keeps in-frame sequences only and misses some clones. Where compared with another copy, unresolved V genes explain less than half of these, and the others have no known cause. V, J and clone size derive from that table, while D and trimming were established from the DNA sequence. The sample includes a few hundred thousand clones, with approximately 86% observed a single time. Jointly, the top ten make up about 4% of the sample.

In the prospective study, participants were about 18 to 95 years old, resided in 24 geographic areas of the United States, and were enrolled through a virtual design. Cohort assignment in the prospective study relied on participant-reported clinical history from a screening survey and a study questionnaire. Exposed participants had been in contact, within 2 weeks of entering the study, with a person who had a PCR-confirmed or clinician-diagnosed case of COVID-19. In the prospective study, whole blood, serum and a nasopharyngeal or oropharyngeal swab were collected from each participant by mobile phlebotomists. Participants in the prospective study had the option to provide additional blood draws and questionnaires over a roughly 2-month period. Before DNA extraction, prospective study blood samples were shipped either frozen or at room temperature.

The sample taken for sequencing was PBMCs or T cells enriched from blood (not recorded which). This clonotype was obtained from a woman aged 30 to 39 who had been exposed to COVID-19. The chain is encoded by TRBV2 joined to TRBJ1-1; TRBD1 is possibly the D segment (5 matching bases). The CDR3 region reads CASSPAAGWNTEAFF. The sequenced DNA is TGTGCCAGCAGTCCGGCGGCAGGGTGGAACACTGAAGCTTTCTTT.